Listed below are T cell receptor beta chains from one sample, sequenced in a study of T cell responses to AZD1222 COVID-19 vaccine. Sequenced by immunoSEQ multiplex PCR; TCRdb stores in-frame clones only, minus some. Among under 150,000 clones listed, 92% were seen once. Sequenced here: peripheral blood, sampled 28 days after the second AZD1222 dose. These receptors all stem from an adult who received the AZD1222 COVID-19 vaccine. Each CDR3 is given with its conserved first and last residue. A D gene is named only where the DNA matches it firmly. Clone size, where shown, is once, few, many, or a class for clones that have expanded.

cdr3_nt cdr3_aa cdr3_length clone_size v_call d_call j_call
TGCGCCAGCAGCTTGGGGGGAGTTGGGGACGAGCAGTACTTC CASSLGGVGDEQYF 14 once TRBV5-1 - TRBJ2-7
TGTGCCAGCAGCTTTTCGGGACTAGCGGGAAAAAAGACCCAGTACTTC CASSFSGLAGKKTQYF 16 - TRBV5-4 TRBD2 TRBJ2-5
TGTGCCAGTAGTTCCGTGGCGGGGTTAGAGACCCAGTACTTC CASSSVAGLETQYF 14 - TRBV19 - TRBJ2-5
TGTGCCAGCAGTGAAAGAGGGCAGTTCAATCAGCCCCAGCATTTT CASSERGQFNQPQHF 15 once TRBV6-1 - TRBJ1-5
TGTGCCAGCAGCGTAGAAGGGTTCCTGAGACAAGAGACCCAGTACTTC CASSVEGFLRQETQYF 16 - TRBV9 - TRBJ2-5
TGTGCCAGCCGTTTCCACTCTGGGGCCAACGTCCTGACTTTC CASRFHSGANVLTF 14 - TRBV6-2/TRBV6-3 - TRBJ2-6
TGTGCCAGCAGCCCCCGGACAGGGGTGGGAAACACCATATATTTT CASSPRTGVGNTIYF 15 few TRBV14 TRBD1 TRBJ1-3
TGTGCCATCACCGCCGGCATCAGGGGTAGCACTGAAGCTTTCTTT CAITAGIRGSTEAFF 15 - TRBV10-3 - TRBJ1-1
TGTGCCAGCAATTCCCGGGACAGGGCACCAGAGACCCAGTACTTC CASNSRDRAPETQYF 15 - TRBV28 TRBD1 TRBJ2-5
TGCGCCAGCAGCCTCGCGGATAAATATGGCTACACCTTC CASSLADKYGYTF 13 - TRBV5-1 - TRBJ1-2
TGTGCCAGCAAAATGACCGGGGAGCTGTTTTTT CASKMTGELFF 11 - TRBV2 - TRBJ2-2
TGTGCCAGCAGGGGAACAGGGGGCAAGCAGTACTTC CASRGTGGKQYF 12 - TRBV28 TRBD1 TRBJ2-7
TGCAGTGCTAGTATTGAGGGCGTGGGGGATTATGGCTACACCTTC CSASIEGVGDYGYTF 15 - TRBV20-1 - TRBJ1-2
TGTGCCAGCAGCAATCGTGGGACAGGGATATGCTATGAGCAGTTCTTC CASSNRGTGICYEQFF 16 - TRBV21-1 - TRBJ2-1
TGTGCCAGCAGTTACAACGGGAACTATGGCTACACCTTC CASSYNGNYGYTF 13 - TRBV6-5 - TRBJ1-2
TGTGCCAGCAGAGGGGAGGGCTTGGGCGGCTACACCTTC CASRGEGLGGYTF 13 once TRBV12-3/TRBV12-4 - TRBJ1-2
TGCGCCAGCAGCTTGGGGCGGGATGGCTACACCTTC CASSLGRDGYTF 12 - TRBV5-1 - TRBJ1-2
TGCGCCAGCAGCCAAGGGAACACTGAAGCTTTCTTT CASSQGNTEAFF 12 - TRBV4-1 - TRBJ1-1
TGCGCCAGCAGCTTGTCCACGACCGGGACAGGGAGTAATTCACCCCTCCACTTT CASSLSTTGTGSNSPLHF 18 once TRBV5-1 TRBD1 TRBJ1-6
TGTGCCCTCAGGGAAATGAACACTGAAGCTTTCTTT CALREMNTEAFF 12 - TRBV28 - TRBJ1-1
TGTGCCAGCAGTGTTTGCAGATGTTATAGCAATCAGCCCCAGCATTTT CASSVCRCYSNQPQHF 16 - TRBV6-4 - TRBJ1-5
TGTGCCAGCAGCCAAGTAGGAGCGGTTGAGCAGTTCTTC CASSQVGAVEQFF 13 - TRBV3-1/TRBV3-2 - TRBJ2-1
TGTGCCAGCAGCCCCTATAATTCACCCCTCCACTTT CASSPYNSPLHF 12 - TRBV3-1/TRBV3-2 - TRBJ1-6
TGTGCCAGCAGCCAAGGGGGTAATCCGGGACAGGGGAACTATGGCTACACCTTC CASSQGGNPGQGNYGYTF 18 - TRBV3-1/TRBV3-2 TRBD1 TRBJ1-2
TGTGCCAGCAGTCCCGGACTGACCTACGAGCAGTACTTC CASSPGLTYEQYF 13 - TRBV27 - TRBJ2-7
TGTGCCAGCAGCAAGGGAATAAACTATGGCTACACCTTC CASSKGINYGYTF 13 - TRBV12-3/TRBV12-4 - TRBJ1-2
TGTGCCACAAGCGACCGGGTGGCCTACAATGAGCAGTTCTTC CATSDRVAYNEQFF 14 - TRBV5-3 - TRBJ2-1
TGTGCCATCCGACAGGACCCTAACTATGGCTACACCTTC CAIRQDPNYGYTF 13 once TRBV6-6 - TRBJ1-2
TGTGCCAGCAGTAAAGGACAGGGGGCGTACACTGAAGCTTTCTTT CASSKGQGAYTEAFF 15 - TRBV28 TRBD1 TRBJ1-1
TGTGCCAGCAGTGATTTACGATTCTCGACAGGGGATAATCAGCCCCAGCATTTT CASSDLRFSTGDNQPQHF 18 - TRBV25-1 TRBD1 TRBJ1-5
TGTGCCAGTAGTCCCGGTCGGGCAACTAATGAAAAACTGTTTTTT CASSPGRATNEKLFF 15 - TRBV19 - TRBJ1-4
TGTGCTAGTGCCATAGACAGGGGATACGAGCAGTACTTC CASAIDRGYEQYF 13 - TRBV12-5 TRBD1 TRBJ2-7
TGTGCCAGCAGCAAATCCAGGGTTAAAACCCCGTCGGCAGACCACACCGGGGAGCTGTTTTTT CASSKSRVKTPSADHTGELFF 21 - TRBV21-1 - TRBJ2-2
TGTGCCAGCAGCCAAGCGGGAGAGACAGGGGGCGATTGGACTGAAGCTTTCTTT CASSQAGETGGDWTEAFF 18 once TRBV3-1/TRBV3-2 TRBD1 TRBJ1-1
TGTGCCAGCAGCGAAGGGGTATTAGGTCAGCCCCAGCATTTT CASSEGVLGQPQHF 14 - TRBV11-2 - TRBJ1-5
TGTGCCAGCAGTTTTGAACACTCTGGGGCCAACGTCCTGACTTTC CASSFEHSGANVLTF 15 - TRBV28 - TRBJ2-6
TGTGCCAGTAGCCCCCACAAAAGCTCCTACAATGAGCAGTTCTTC CASSPHKSSYNEQFF 15 - TRBV19 - TRBJ2-1
TGTGCCAGCTCCCTCGGACAGGGCGTGGGAGAGACCCAGTACTTC CASSLGQGVGETQYF 15 - TRBV18 TRBD1 TRBJ2-5
TGTGCCAGCAGTCACGGGGGGGGCTACACCTTC CASSHGGGYTF 11 - TRBV3-1/TRBV3-2 - TRBJ1-2
TGTGCCAGCAGCGGAGGCGGGGGGCCGGGGGAGCAGTACTTC CASSGGGGPGEQYF 14 once TRBV9 TRBD2 TRBJ2-7
TGTGCCAGCAGCTCCCCCGGCTCAGTGACCCAGTACTTC CASSSPGSVTQYF 13 - TRBV5-6 - TRBJ2-5
TGCGCCAGCAGCCGGGGCGGGACGGAGAATCAGCCCCAGCATTTT CASSRGGTENQPQHF 15 - TRBV5-1 - TRBJ1-5